These 5 T cell receptor beta chains were all obtained from the same sample, sequenced in a study of T-cell reconstitution after alpha-beta-depleted transplantation in children. The library targeted TCRbeta and was prepared with unique molecular identifiers. MiXCR, run by TCRdb on the PCR reads, gives a single entry per CDR3 protein. Of about 460,000 distinct CDR3 sequences listed, 10% to 12% are singletons. The specimen was PBMCs, mostly from graft donor cells, collected 180 days after TCRalphabeta/CD19-depleted stem cell transplant. These receptors all stem from a female patient aged 2 to 10 who had a stem cell transplant for aplastic anemia, so the T cells may come from the graft donor.

The CDR3: CASSLTAPETQYF. Written as DNA, the CDR3 is TGTGCCAGCAGTTTGACAGCCCCTGAGACCCAGTACTTC. The chain links TRBV28 to TRBJ2-5, with D perhaps TRBD1 (5 bases). This CDR3 has 13 residues. V was trimmed by 3 bases and J by 5 bases, leaving 10 bases between them. Germline CDR1 MDHEN, CDR2 SYDVKM.

This clonotype was seen at least ten times. The chain carries TRBV6-2 or TRBV6-3 and TRBJ2-6; 12 bases align to TRBD2. J lost 0 bases, V lost 0 bases, and 12 bases had no gene match. CDR1 and CDR2 (germline): MNHEY, SVGEGT. The CDR3 consists of 22 residues. The CDR3 nucleotides are TGTGCCAGCAGTTACTCCATGCTTCAGACTAGCGGGAGCCGCTCTGGGGCCAACGTCCTGACTTTC. This gives the protein CASSYSMLQTSGSRSGANVLTF.

This clonotype showed up just a few times. The V and J genes are TRBV25-1 and TRBJ2-2, with a weak D call TRBD1 (6 bases). Germline CDR1 MGHDK, CDR2 SYGVNS. V dropped 4 bases and J dropped 7 bases, with 10 bases sitting between them. There are 13 residues in the CDR3. CDR3 sequence: CASSGGQVGELFF. The CDR3 nucleotides are TGTGCCAGCAGTGGGGGGCAAGTCGGGGAGCTGTTTTTT.

This clonotype has ten or more counts. This chain joins TRBV5-1 and TRBJ1-1, with a weak D call TRBD1 (6 bases). V lost 2 bases to trimming and J lost 2 bases, with 13 bases between them. Germline V gives CDR1 SGHRS, CDR2 YFSETQ. This CDR3 is 15 amino acids long. The DNA for the CDR3 is TGCGCCAGCAGCTTCGGGGGCAGGGGAAACACTGAAGCTTTCTTT. Its protein product is CASSFGGRGNTEAFF. The full variable domain, its missing parts supplied by reference TRBV5-1 and TRBJ1-1, is KAGVTQTPRYLIKTRGQQVTLSCSPISGHRSVSWYQQTPGQGLQFLFEYFSETQRNKGNFPGRFSGRQFSNSRSEMNVSTLELGDSALYLCASSFGGRGNTEAFFGQGTRLTVV.

This clonotype was observed a handful of times. The chain combines TRBV6-5 with TRBJ1-4; 8 bases are shared with TRBD1. CDR3 size: 16 residues. The junction had 6 bases not matched to a gene; V was cut back by 2 bases and J by 4 bases. In germline, CDR1 is MNHEY, CDR2 SVGAGI. The CDR3 spells CASSYAQGALNEKLFF. The CDR3 DNA reads as TGTGCCAGCAGTTACGCGCAGGGGGCCCTTAATGAAAAACTGTTTTTT.